This T cell receptor (beta chain) emerged from a study of blood T cell repertoires in COVID-19. Trimming removed 5 bases at V and 8 bases at J, with 21 bases between. Germline loops: CDR1 SGHTA, CDR2 FQGNSA. CDR3 length equals 16 residues. Assay: immunoSEQ multiplex PCR; the TCRdb copy retains only in-frame clones and omits some. The top ten clones hold 1% of a sample with 300,000 to 350,000 clones, about 88% of them seen once. Sequenced: PBMCs or T cells enriched from blood (not recorded which). The V and J genes are TRBV7-2 and TRBJ1-4; D may be TRBD1 (6 bases). This clonotype originated in a woman aged 30 to 39 who had recovered from COVID-19. CDR3: CASSTTFGGAGEKLFF. The CDR3 DNA reads as TGTGCCAGCAGCACTACTTTTGGGGGGGCCGGGGAAAAACTGTTTTTT.